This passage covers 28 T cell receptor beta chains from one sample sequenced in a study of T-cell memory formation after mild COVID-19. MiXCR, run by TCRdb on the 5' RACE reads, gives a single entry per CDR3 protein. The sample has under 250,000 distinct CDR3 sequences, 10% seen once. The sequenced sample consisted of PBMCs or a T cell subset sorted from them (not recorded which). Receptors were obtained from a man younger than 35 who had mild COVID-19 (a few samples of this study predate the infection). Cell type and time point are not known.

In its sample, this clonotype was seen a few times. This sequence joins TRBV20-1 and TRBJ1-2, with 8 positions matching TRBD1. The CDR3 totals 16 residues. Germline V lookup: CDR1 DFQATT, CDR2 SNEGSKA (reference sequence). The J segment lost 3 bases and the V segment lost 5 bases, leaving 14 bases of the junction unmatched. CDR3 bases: TGCAGTGCTGCACGAAGGGACAGGAGAAGACACTATGGCTACACCTTC. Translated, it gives CSAARRDRRRHYGYTF.

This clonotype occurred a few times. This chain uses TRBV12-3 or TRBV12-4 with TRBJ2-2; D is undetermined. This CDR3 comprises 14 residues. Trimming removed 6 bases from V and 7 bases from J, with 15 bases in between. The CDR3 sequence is CASRGSLTDGELFF. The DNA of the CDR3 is TGTGCCAGCAGGGGAAGCCTGACGGACGGGGAGCTGTTTTTT.

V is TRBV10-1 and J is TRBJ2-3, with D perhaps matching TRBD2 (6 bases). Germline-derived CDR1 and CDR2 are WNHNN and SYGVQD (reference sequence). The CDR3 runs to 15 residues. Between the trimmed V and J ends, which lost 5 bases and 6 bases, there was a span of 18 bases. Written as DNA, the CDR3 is TGCGCCAGCAGTACCGGGACTGGCCTCCTCGATACGCAGTATTTT. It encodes CASSTGTGLLDTQYF.

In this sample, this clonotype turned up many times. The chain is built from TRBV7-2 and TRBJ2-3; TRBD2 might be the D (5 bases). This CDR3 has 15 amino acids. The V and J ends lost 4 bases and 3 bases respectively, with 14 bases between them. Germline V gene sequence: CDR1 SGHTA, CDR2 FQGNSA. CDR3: CASSSWTPPTDTQYF. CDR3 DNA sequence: TGTGCCAGCAGCTCCTGGACTCCCCCGACAGATACGCAGTATTTT.

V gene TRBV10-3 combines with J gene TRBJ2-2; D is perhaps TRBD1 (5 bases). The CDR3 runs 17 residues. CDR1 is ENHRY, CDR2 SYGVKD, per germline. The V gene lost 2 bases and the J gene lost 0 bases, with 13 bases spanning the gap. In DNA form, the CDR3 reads TGTGCCATCAGTGAGCCCCGACAGAAGCCGAACACCGGGGAGCTGTTTTTT. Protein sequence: CAISEPRQKPNTGELFF.

The CDR3 DNA reads TGTGCCAGCAGTTACTCGATGGCGGGGCCAGATACGCAGTATTTT. Its protein product is CASSYSMAGPDTQYF. The chain carries TRBV6-5 and TRBJ2-3; weak D call: TRBD2 (6 bases). This CDR3 spans 15 amino acids. Germline lookup yields CDR1 MNHEY and CDR2 SVGAGI. Trimming shortened V by 0 bases and J by 4 bases, and 11 bases separated the two germline ends.

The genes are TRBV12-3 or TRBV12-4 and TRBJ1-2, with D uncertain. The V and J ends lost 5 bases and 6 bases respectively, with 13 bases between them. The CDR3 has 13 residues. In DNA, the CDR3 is TGTGCCAGCAGTCTAGGTGGGATTCATGGCTACACCTTC. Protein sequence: CASSLGGIHGYTF.

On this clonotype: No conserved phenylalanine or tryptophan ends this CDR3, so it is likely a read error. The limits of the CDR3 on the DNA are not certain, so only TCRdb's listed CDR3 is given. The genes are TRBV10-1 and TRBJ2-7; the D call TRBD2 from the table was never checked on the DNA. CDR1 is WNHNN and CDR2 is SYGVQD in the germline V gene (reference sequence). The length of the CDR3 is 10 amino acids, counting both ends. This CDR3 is CASSEERGST.

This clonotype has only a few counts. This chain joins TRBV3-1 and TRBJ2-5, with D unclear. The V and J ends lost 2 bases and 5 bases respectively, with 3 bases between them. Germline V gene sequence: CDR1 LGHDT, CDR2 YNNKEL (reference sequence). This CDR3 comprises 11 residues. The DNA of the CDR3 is TGTGCCAGCAGCCAACGGGAGACCCAGTACTTC. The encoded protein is CASSQRETQYF.

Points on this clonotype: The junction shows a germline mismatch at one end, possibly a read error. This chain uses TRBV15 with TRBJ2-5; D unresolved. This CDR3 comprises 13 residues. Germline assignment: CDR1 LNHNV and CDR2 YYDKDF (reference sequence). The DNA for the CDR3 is TGTGCCACCAGCAGAGATCCCAAAGAGCCCCAGTACTTC. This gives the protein CATSRDPKEPQYF.

The CDR3 loop reads CSAREYPFGEQFF. The CDR3 coding sequence is TGCAGTGCTAGAGAATACCCCTTTGGTGAGCAGTTCTTC. The genes are TRBV20-1 and TRBJ2-1; D remains unclear. V was shortened by 0 bases and J by 9 bases, with 12 bases between the two germline ends. CDR1 is DFQATT, CDR2 SNEGSKA, per germline (reference sequence). The CDR3 has 13 residues.

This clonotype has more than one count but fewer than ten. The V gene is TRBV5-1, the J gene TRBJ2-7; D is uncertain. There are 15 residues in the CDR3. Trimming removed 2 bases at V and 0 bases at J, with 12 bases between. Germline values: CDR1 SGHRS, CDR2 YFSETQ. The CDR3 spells CASSFVVVGSYEQYF. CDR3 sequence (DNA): TGCGCCAGCAGCTTTGTAGTTGTTGGCTCCTACGAGCAGTACTTC.

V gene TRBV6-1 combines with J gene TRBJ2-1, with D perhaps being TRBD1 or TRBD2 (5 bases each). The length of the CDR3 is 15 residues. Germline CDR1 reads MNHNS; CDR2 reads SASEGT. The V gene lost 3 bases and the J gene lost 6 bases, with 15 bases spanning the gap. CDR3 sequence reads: CASSEGTGPTNEQFF. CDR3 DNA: TGTGCCAGCAGTGAGGGTACGGGGCCCACCAATGAGCAGTTCTTC.

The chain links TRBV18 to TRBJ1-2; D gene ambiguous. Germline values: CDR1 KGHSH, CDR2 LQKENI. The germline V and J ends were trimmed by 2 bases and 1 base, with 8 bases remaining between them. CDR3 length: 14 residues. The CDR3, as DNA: TGTGCCAGCTCACCAGACAATTATAACTATGGCTACACCTTC. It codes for CASSPDNYNYGYTF.

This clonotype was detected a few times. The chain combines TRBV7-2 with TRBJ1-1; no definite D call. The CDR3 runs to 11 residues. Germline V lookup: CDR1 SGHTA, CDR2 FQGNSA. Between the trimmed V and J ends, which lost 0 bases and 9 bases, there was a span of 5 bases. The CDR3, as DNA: TGTGCCAGCAGCTTAGCCCTGAAAGCTTTCTTT. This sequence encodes CASSLALKAFF.

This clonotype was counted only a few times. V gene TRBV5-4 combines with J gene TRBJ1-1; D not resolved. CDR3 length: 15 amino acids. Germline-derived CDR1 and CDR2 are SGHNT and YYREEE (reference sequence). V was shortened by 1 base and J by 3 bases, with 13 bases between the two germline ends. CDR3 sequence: CASSLSRVRYTEAFF. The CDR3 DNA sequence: TGTGCCAGCAGCTTGTCTAGAGTACGGTACACTGAAGCTTTCTTT.

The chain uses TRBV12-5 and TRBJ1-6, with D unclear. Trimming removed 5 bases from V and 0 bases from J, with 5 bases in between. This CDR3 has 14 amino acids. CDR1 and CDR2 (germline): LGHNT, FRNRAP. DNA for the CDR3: TGTGCTAGTGGTCCTAGCTCCTATAATTCACCCCTCCACTTT. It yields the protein CASGPSSYNSPLHF.

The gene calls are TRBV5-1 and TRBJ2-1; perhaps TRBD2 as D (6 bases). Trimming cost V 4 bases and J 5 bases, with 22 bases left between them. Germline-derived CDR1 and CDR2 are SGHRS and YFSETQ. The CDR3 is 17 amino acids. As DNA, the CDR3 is TGCGCCAGCAGCCCCCGGCCTTCAGCGGGCGCCGACAATGAGCAGTTCTTC. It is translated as CASSPRPSAGADNEQFF.

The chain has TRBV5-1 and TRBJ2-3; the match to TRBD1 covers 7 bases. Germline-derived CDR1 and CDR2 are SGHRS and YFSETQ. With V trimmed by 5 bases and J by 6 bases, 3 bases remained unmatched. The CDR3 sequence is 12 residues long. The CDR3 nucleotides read TGCGCCAGCAGGAAGGACAGGGATACGCAGTATTTT. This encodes CASRKDRDTQYF. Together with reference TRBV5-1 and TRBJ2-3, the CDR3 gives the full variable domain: KAGVTQTPRYLIKTRGQQVTLSCSPISGHRSVSWYQQTPGQGLQFLFEYFSETQRNKGNFPGRFSGRQFSNSRSEMNVSTLELGDSALYLCASRKDRDTQYFGPGTRLTVL.

The CDR3 loop is CASRSGIPNQPQHF. CDR3 DNA: TGTGCCAGCAGGTCCGGGATCCCCAATCAGCCCCAGCATTTT. The chain is built from TRBV12-3 or TRBV12-4 and TRBJ1-5, with D uncertain. This CDR3 region has 14 residues. V was pared by 6 bases and J by 3 bases, with 12 bases between.

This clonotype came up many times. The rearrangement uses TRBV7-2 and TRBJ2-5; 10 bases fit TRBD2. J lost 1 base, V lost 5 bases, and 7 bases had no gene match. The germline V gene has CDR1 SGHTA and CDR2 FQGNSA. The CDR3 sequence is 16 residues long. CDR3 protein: CASSLQRGGVQETQYF. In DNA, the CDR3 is TGTGCCAGCAGCCTACAGCGGGGGGGCGTCCAAGAGACCCAGTACTTC.

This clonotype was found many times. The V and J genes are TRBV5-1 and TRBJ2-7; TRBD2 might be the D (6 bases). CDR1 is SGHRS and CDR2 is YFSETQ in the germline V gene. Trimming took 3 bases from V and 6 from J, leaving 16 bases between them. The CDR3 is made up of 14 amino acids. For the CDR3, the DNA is TGCGCCAGCAGCTCAGACTCGCTGGGGGGCGAGCAGTACGTC. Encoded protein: CASSSDSLGGEQYV.

As DNA, the CDR3 is TGTGCCAGCAGCCGAACGGACAGACAAGAGACCCAGTACTTC. It encodes CASSRTDRQETQYF. The rearrangement joins TRBV2 to TRBJ2-5, with D tentatively TRBD1 (6 bases). V was clipped by 6 bases and J by 2 bases, with 13 bases between them. Germline CDR1 and CDR2: SNHLY and FYNNEI. This CDR3 has 14 amino acids.

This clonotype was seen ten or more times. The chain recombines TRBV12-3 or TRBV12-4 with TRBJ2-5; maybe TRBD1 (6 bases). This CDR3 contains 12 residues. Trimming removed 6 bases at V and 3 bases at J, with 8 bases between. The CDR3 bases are TGTGCCAGCAGACGGACAGAAGAGACCCAGTACTTC. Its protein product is CASRRTEETQYF.

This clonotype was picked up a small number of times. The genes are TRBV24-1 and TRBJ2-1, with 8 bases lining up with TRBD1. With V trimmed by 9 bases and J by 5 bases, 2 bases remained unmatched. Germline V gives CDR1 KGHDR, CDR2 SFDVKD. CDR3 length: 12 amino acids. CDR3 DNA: TGTGCCACCCGACAGGGGCACAATGAGCAGTTCTTC. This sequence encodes CATRQGHNEQFF.

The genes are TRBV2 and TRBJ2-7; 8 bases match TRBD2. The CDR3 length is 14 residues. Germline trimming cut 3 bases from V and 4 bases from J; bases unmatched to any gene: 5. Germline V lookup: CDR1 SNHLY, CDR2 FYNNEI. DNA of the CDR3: TGTGCCAGCAGTGAGGCCAGCGGGGGTTACGAGCAGTACTTC. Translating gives CASSEASGGYEQYF. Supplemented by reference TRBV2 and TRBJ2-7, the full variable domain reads EPEVTQTPSHQVTQMGQEVILRCVPISNHLYFYWYRQILGQKVEFLVSFYNNEISEKSEIFDDQFSVERPDGSNFTLKIRSTKLEDSAMYFCASSEASGGYEQYFGPGTRLTVT.

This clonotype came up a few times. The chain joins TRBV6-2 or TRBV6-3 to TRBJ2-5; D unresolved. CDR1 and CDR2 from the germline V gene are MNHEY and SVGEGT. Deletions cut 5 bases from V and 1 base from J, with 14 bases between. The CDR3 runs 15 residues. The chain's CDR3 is CASSRVGSLQETQYF. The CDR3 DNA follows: TGTGCCAGCAGTCGAGTGGGCTCGCTCCAAGAGACCCAGTACTTC.

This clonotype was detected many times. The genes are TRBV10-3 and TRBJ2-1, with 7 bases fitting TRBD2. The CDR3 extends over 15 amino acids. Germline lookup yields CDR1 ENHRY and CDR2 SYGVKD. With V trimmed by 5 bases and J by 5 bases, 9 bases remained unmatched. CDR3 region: CAISLTSRGDNEQFF. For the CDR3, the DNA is TGTGCCATCAGTTTGACTAGTCGGGGGGACAATGAGCAGTTCTTC.